This T cell receptor (beta chain) derives from a study of blood T cell repertoires in COVID-19. Background on the study: Collection of acute and convalescent COVID-19 samples took place in the United States, Italy and Spain. In each case, the material was cDNA or gDNA derived from T cells, B-cell-depleted T cells, or PBMCs.

Study processing details: Estimated nucleated cell counts came from reference gene primer amplification. The method was immunoSEQ multiplex PCR; TCRdb's version includes in-frame clones alone and lacks a portion of them. V, J and clone size are taken as reported in that table, and D and trimming were inferred from the DNA itself. The top ten hold about 26% of the sample, which has more than 90,000 clones, 55% to 80% seen once. The CDR3 sequence is 14 residues long. Trimming removed 7 bases from V and 2 bases from J; junction bases left unmatched: 5. Germline values: CDR1 MNHEY, CDR2 SVGAGI. The receptor was derived from an older woman in a cohort sampled during active or convalescent COVID-19. Specimen: peripheral blood. The genes are TRBV6-5 and TRBJ2-5; 9 bases align to TRBD2. In DNA form, the CDR3 reads TGTGCCAGCAACGAGCGGGGGGCGCAAGAGACCCAGTACTTC. Protein sequence: CASNERGAQETQYF.